The 22 T cell receptor beta chains below all came from one sample that was sequenced in a study of beta chain features in type 1 diabetes. Antigens of these TCRs are unknown. General study results and limits: When Type 1 diabetes patients were examined, their TCRB CDR3s proved moderately but significantly shorter in all four CD4+ subsets.

The study reverse transcribed the entire isolated RNA, so it sequenced expressed TCRB transcripts. TCRdb's copy holds only in-frame clones and misses some; the assay was immunoSEQ multiplex PCR. The sample carries about 340,000 clones, 7% to 10% recorded once. The sequencing input was central memory CD4+ T cells from blood. The receptors derive from a man aged 30-40 years with type 1 diabetes.

This clone was seen a handful of times. The chain has TRBV7-9 and TRBJ2-5; tentatively, D is TRBD1 (6 bases). The CDR3 extends over 14 amino acids. Germline CDR1 reads SEHNR; CDR2 reads FQNEAQ (reference sequence). Between the trimmed V and J ends, which lost 2 bases and 6 bases, there was a span of 13 bases. DNA of the CDR3: TGTGCCAGCAGCTTACTAACAGGGATGAAGACCCAGTACTTC. Protein sequence: CASSLLTGMKTQYF.

This sequence joins TRBV5-4 and TRBJ2-1, with 9 bases lining up with TRBD2. Unmatched junction bases numbered 6, after V lost 0 bases and J lost 5 bases. The CDR3 has 16 amino acids. The V gene's germline CDR1 is SGHNT and CDR2 YYREEE (reference sequence). The CDR3 protein is CASSLGGASGDNEQFF. DNA of the CDR3: TGTGCCAGCAGCTTGGGGGGAGCTAGCGGGGACAATGAGCAGTTCTTC.

This clone showed up just a few times. The chain has TRBV29-1 and TRBJ1-1; D remains unclear. Germline V gene lookup returns CDR1 SQVTM and CDR2 ANQGSEA. The CDR3 extends over 12 amino acids. V lost 6 bases to trimming and J lost 0 bases, with 8 bases between them. The CDR3 DNA sequence: TGCAGCGTGGATGCGGTGAACACTGAAGCTTTCTTT. This translates into CSVDAVNTEAFF.

In DNA form, the CDR3 reads TGTGCCAGCAGCTTCGGCGTAACAGGGGGAGATAGCAATCAGCCCCAGCATTTT. Amino acids: CASSFGVTGGDSNQPQHF. The chain is built from TRBV5-6 and TRBJ1-5, with 8 bases that match TRBD1. The germline V gene has CDR1 SGHDT and CDR2 YYEEEE. The length of the CDR3 is 18 residues. J lost 0 bases, V lost 2 bases, and 10 bases had no gene match.

V gene TRBV2 combines with J gene TRBJ2-4; D unclear. The V gene lost 6 bases and the J gene lost 1 base, with 16 bases spanning the gap. Germline assignment: CDR1 SNHLY and CDR2 FYNNEI. The CDR3 consists of 16 residues. The CDR3 DNA reads as TGTGCCAGCAGCGGACGAAGGGAACCGGCCAAAAACATTCAGTACTTC. Amino acid sequence: CASSGRREPAKNIQYF.

The chain couples TRBV11-2 to TRBJ2-1; no firm D call. The CDR3 length is 14 residues. Germline values: CDR1 SGHAT, CDR2 FQNNGV. V dropped 5 bases and J dropped 3 bases, with 11 bases sitting between them. CDR3 region: CASSQLRLYNEQFF. The CDR3 DNA reads TGTGCCAGCAGCCAACTAAGACTCTACAATGAGCAGTTCTTC.

CDR3 nucleotides: TGTGCCAGCAGCAGGGACTGGGATGGCTACACCTTC. It specifies CASSRDWDGYTF. This sequence joins TRBV7-2 and TRBJ1-2; maybe TRBD1 (5 bases). Germline values: CDR1 SGHTA, CDR2 FQGNSA. This CDR3 has 12 residues. The V end was cut by 5 bases, the J end by 6 bases, with 10 bases between.

This clone occurred a few times. The J gene is TRBJ1-1, the V gene TRBV4-1, with 7 bases identical to TRBD1. The CDR3 consists of 16 residues. With 0 bases clipped from V and 6 bases from J, the junction kept 10 bases outside the gene matches. Looked up from germline, CDR1 is MGHRA and CDR2 is YSYEKL. DNA of the CDR3: TGCGCCAGCAGCCAAGATGTATTAGGGGGCAGGGCTGAAGCTTTCTTT. It specifies CASSQDVLGGRAEAFF.

The rearrangement links TRBV4-1 to TRBJ2-4; D is unclear. The CDR3 totals 17 residues. Trimming left V 0 bases short and J 0 bases short, with 12 bases between. Germline V CDR1 and CDR2: MGHRA, YSYEKL. CDR3 amino acids: CASSQDGLTRAKNIQYF. The CDR3 nucleotides are TGCGCCAGCAGCCAAGATGGGCTAACCAGAGCCAAAAACATTCAGTACTTC.

This clone was seen repeatedly, ten times or more. This sequence joins TRBV4-3 and TRBJ1-4, with D hard to call. V lost 1 base to trimming and J lost 0 bases, with 6 bases between them. Germline V gene sequence: CDR1 LGHNA, CDR2 YSLEER. The CDR3 has 15 residues. CDR3 sequence reads: CASSQGAATNEKLFF. The CDR3 nucleotides read TGCGCCAGCAGCCAAGGGGCGGCAACTAATGAAAAACTGTTTTTT.

The V and J genes are TRBV10-3 and TRBJ1-2, with TRBD1 identical over 7 bases. The CDR3 has 15 amino acids. J lost 5 bases, V lost 6 bases, and 12 bases had no gene match. Germline CDR1 ENHRY, CDR2 SYGVKD. Here the CDR3 DNA reads TGTGCCATCAGACCTAAATCGACAGGGCATTATGGCTACACCTTC. Its translation: CAIRPKSTGHYGYTF.

This clone was found a few times. One junction end does not reproduce the germline sequence, and a read error may be involved. The rearrangement uses TRBV7-7 and TRBJ2-3, with 10 nucleotides matching TRBD2. The CDR3 contains 18 residues. From germline, CDR1 is SSHAT and CDR2 FNYEAQ (reference sequence). The CDR3 DNA follows: TGTGCTAGCAGCTTAAACCCCCAAGCGGGGGGGCGTGGAGATACGCAGTATTTT. Translating it yields CASSLNPQAGGRGDTQYF.

This clone was seen more than once but under ten times. The CDR3 here is CASSLDRIRSEQYF. CDR3 coding DNA: TGTGCCAGCAGCCTGGACAGAATCCGCTCCGAGCAGTACTTC. The genes are TRBV6-1 and TRBJ2-7; possibly TRBD1 for D (6 bases). Trimming took off 6 bases at V and 6 bases at J, with 18 bases between the two ends. The CDR3 has 14 residues. Per germline, CDR1 MNHNS and CDR2 SASEGT.

This clone was counted ten times or more. This chain joins TRBV6-5 and TRBJ2-3, with D perhaps matching TRBD2 (5 bases). V lost 0 bases and J lost 1, with 5 bases in between. CDR1 MNHEY and CDR2 SVGAGI come from the germline V gene. The CDR3 has 14 residues. Written as DNA, the CDR3 is TGTGCCAGCAGTTACTCGAGGGGCACAGATACGCAGTATTTT. Translated, it gives CASSYSRGTDTQYF.

This clone was picked up a small number of times. The rearrangement links TRBV7-2 to TRBJ1-1, with no clear D. Germline CDR1 reads SGHTA; CDR2 reads FQGNSA. V was cut by 5 bases and J by 4 bases, with 11 bases left in between. The length of the CDR3 is 13 residues. CDR3 in DNA: TGTGCCAGCAGCCAAGAGCCGAGCACTGAAGCTTTCTTT. It is translated as CASSQEPSTEAFF.

This clone was seen more than once but under ten times. The chain couples TRBV19 to TRBJ2-3, with 8 bases that match TRBD2. The CDR3 loop spans 14 amino acids. Germline V gene lookup returns CDR1 LNHDA and CDR2 SQIVND (reference sequence). V shed 4 bases, J shed 2 bases, and the junction held 2 bases outside the gene matches. The CDR3 loop reads CASSTGGTTDTQYF. The DNA for the CDR3 is TGTGCCAGTAGTACGGGGGGGACCACAGATACGCAGTATTTT.

J is TRBJ2-1 and V is TRBV5-1; D might be TRBD1 (5 bases). Deletions cut 4 bases from V and 12 bases from J, with 11 bases between. The CDR3 runs to 11 residues. In germline, CDR1 is SGHRS, CDR2 YFSETQ. The CDR3 is CASSGEGAQFF. In nucleotides, the CDR3 is TGCGCCAGCAGCGGTGAAGGGGCGCAGTTCTTC.

The chain combines TRBV6-5 with TRBJ1-5; D is ambiguous. Trimming removed 7 bases at V and 7 bases at J, with 14 bases between. This CDR3 has 13 residues. Germline V lookup: CDR1 MNHEY, CDR2 SVGAGI. The CDR3 loop is CASKEGVGQPQHF. CDR3 sequence (DNA): TGTGCCAGCAAGGAGGGAGTGGGCCAGCCCCAGCATTTT.

This clone was observed a few times. CDR3 residues: CASSYSTGSSTEAFF. The CDR3 bases are TGTGCCAGCAGTTACTCGACAGGGTCGAGCACTGAAGCTTTCTTT. This chain links TRBV6-6 with TRBJ1-1, with 7 bases lining up with TRBD1. Germline lookup yields CDR1 MNHNY and CDR2 SVGAGI (reference sequence). V shed 0 bases, J shed 4 bases, and the junction held 5 bases outside the gene matches. CDR3 length: 15 residues.

This clone was picked up a small number of times. The chain has TRBV2 and TRBJ2-3; no clear D gene. Germline CDR1 reads SNHLY; CDR2 reads FYNNEI. Deletions cut 2 bases from V and 6 bases from J, with 15 bases between. The CDR3 covers 15 residues. The CDR3 protein is CASSESRQTWDTQYF. The CDR3 nucleotides read TGTGCCAGCAGTGAATCAAGGCAAACCTGGGATACGCAGTATTTT.

V usage is TRBV5-4 and J usage is TRBJ2-5, with 8 nucleotides matching TRBD2. Unmatched junction bases numbered 0, after V lost 0 bases and J lost 2 bases. The CDR3 covers 14 residues. CDR1 and CDR2 (germline): SGHNT, YYREEE (reference sequence). The CDR3 nucleotides read TGTGCCAGCAGCTTGGCGGGGGGGCAAGAGACCCAGTACTTC. Its translation is CASSLAGGQETQYF.

This clone has only a few counts. The chain couples TRBV6-5 to TRBJ2-7; perhaps D is TRBD1 or TRBD2 (5 bases each). Germline V CDR1 and CDR2: MNHEY, SVGAGI. The CDR3 extends over 15 amino acids. V was trimmed by 8 bases and J by 3 bases, leaving 20 bases between them. CDR3 sequence: CASFRVAGSLYEQYF. The DNA for the CDR3 is TGTGCCAGCTTCAGGGTTGCGGGTTCGCTCTACGAGCAGTACTTC.